This is a list of T cell receptor beta chains from one sample in a study of T cells in Graves' hyperthyroidism and ophthalmopathy. TCRdb passed the multiplex PCR reads through MiXCR, listing each CDR3 protein once. This sample has about 210,000 distinct CDR3 sequences, with 15% to 20% found just once. What was sequenced was blood. Receptors were obtained from a man over 45 with Graves' hyperthyroidism. CDR3s include the opening cysteine and the closing phenylalanine or tryptophan. The order of the fields is V gene, clone size, D gene, J gene, CDR3 protein, CDR3 DNA. The D gene is left open where the match is weak. Rows give clone size only sometimes, using once, few, many, or a class for an expanded clone.

TRBV7-9	few	TRBD2	TRBJ2-7	CASSLTGLAGKLTYEQYF	TGTGCCAGCAGCTTGACGGGACTAGCGGGAAAGTTAACCTACGAGCAGTACTTC
TRBV5-1	.	TRBD2	TRBJ2-3	CASSSRLAGEIDTQYF	TGCGCCAGCAGCTCCCGACTAGCGGGAGAGATAGATACGCAGTATTTT
TRBV7-2	.	TRBD1	TRBJ2-5	CASSLVGTGGGEIQYF	TGTGCCAGCAGCTTAGTGGGGACAGGGGGCGGAGAGATCCAGTACTTC
TRBV19	.	.	TRBJ2-2	CASSIRGRPNTGELFF	TGTGCCAGTAGTATTCGAGGGAGACCTAACACCGGGGAGCTGTTTTTT
TRBV18	many	.	TRBJ2-3	CASSSGVTDTQYF	TGTGCCAGCTCGTCAGGGGTCACCGATACGCAGTATTTT
TRBV24-1	many	TRBD1	TRBJ2-2	CATSDPGTGITGELFF	TGTGCCACCAGTGATCCCGGGACAGGGATCACCGGGGAGCTGTTTTTT
TRBV7-2	few	.	TRBJ2-2	CASSLGPRPGELFF	TGTGCCAGCAGCTTAGGCCCGCGTCCCGGGGAGCTGTTTTTT
TRBV5-1	few	TRBD1	TRBJ2-2	CASRDPGQGTGELFF	TGCGCCAGCAGGGACCCGGGACAGGGGACCGGGGAGCTGTTTTTT
TRBV7-6	many	TRBD2	TRBJ2-5	CASSHRLAGETQYF	TGTGCCAGCAGCCACCGACTAGCGGGAGAGACCCAGTACTTC
TRBV7-9	many	.	TRBJ1-1	CASSLAVSRTEAFF	TGTGCCAGCAGCTTAGCCGTGAGTAGAACTGAAGCTTTCTTT
TRBV6-2/TRBV6-3	many	TRBD1	TRBJ2-3	CASSDRDREADTQYF	TGTGCCAGCAGTGACCGGGACAGGGAGGCAGATACGCAGTATTTT
TRBV6-5	.	.	TRBJ2-7	CASSYSTYNEQYF	TGTGCCAGCAGTTACAGTACCTACAATGAGCAGTACTTC
TRBV28	many	.	TRBJ1-1	CASSLTEKNTEAFF	TGTGCCAGCAGTTTGACAGAGAAGAACACTGAAGCTTTCTTT
TRBV7-2	many	TRBD2	TRBJ2-1	CASSFRGGGLAGSYNEQFF	TGTGCCAGCAGCTTTAGGGGGGGGGGACTAGCGGGATCTTACAATGAGCAGTTCTTC
TRBV2	many	.	TRBJ2-3	CASSATGHTDTQYF	TGTGCCAGCAGTGCAACAGGACACACAGATACGCAGTATTTT
TRBV7-2	many	TRBD2	TRBJ2-3	CASSSGGLTDTQYF	TGTGCCAGCAGCTCGGGAGGACTCACAGATACGCAGTATTTT
TRBV2	many	.	TRBJ2-1	CASSGYNEQFF	TGTGCCAGCAGCGGGTACAATGAGCAGTTCTTC
TRBV2	many	.	TRBJ2-5	CASTLGRETQYF	TGTGCCAGCACCTTAGGGCGGGAGACCCAGTACTTC
TRBV5-1	few	.	TRBJ2-5	CASSSIGTLETQYF	TGCGCCAGCAGCTCCATCGGGACGCTAGAGACCCAGTACTTC
TRBV3-1	many	.	TRBJ1-1	CASSSSTEAFF	TGTGCCAGCAGTTCTAGCACTGAAGCTTTCTTT
TRBV7-9	many	.	TRBJ2-2	CASSITHSGELFF	TGTGCCAGCAGCATTACCCATTCCGGGGAGCTGTTTTTT
TRBV15	.	.	TRBJ2-4	CATSRDEGGNIQYF	TGTGCCACCAGCAGAGATGAGGGGGGAAACATTCAGTACTTC
TRBV30	.	.	TRBJ1-1	CAWRYPEAFF	TGTGCCTGGAGATACCCAGAAGCTTTCTTT
TRBV6-2/TRBV6-3	few	TRBD1	TRBJ1-3	CASSRQGATGNTIYF	TGTGCCAGCAGTCGACAGGGGGCCACTGGAAACACCATATATTTT
TRBV2	.	.	TRBJ2-3	CASASSDTQYF	TGTGCCAGCGCTAGTTCAGATACGCAGTATTTT
TRBV7-2	many	.	TRBJ2-5	CASSFQRSGKETQYF	TGTGCCAGCAGCTTTCAGCGGTCGGGGAAAGAGACCCAGTACTTC
TRBV20-1	many	.	TRBJ2-7	CSANDGDYEQYF	TGCAGTGCTAACGACGGGGACTACGAGCAGTACTTC
TRBV7-8	many	TRBD2	TRBJ2-5	CASLLWPLAGDNQETQYF	TGTGCCAGCCTCCTCTGGCCGCTAGCGGGAGACAACCAAGAGACCCAGTACTTC
TRBV11-3	many	TRBD1	TRBJ2-5	CASSRDRGQETQYF	TGTGCCAGCAGCAGGGACAGGGGCCAAGAGACCCAGTACTTC
TRBV5-1	many	.	TRBJ2-3	CASSRKTSLGDTQYF	TGCGCCAGCAGCCGGAAGACTAGTTTGGGGGATACGCAGTATTTT
TRBV6-1	many	.	TRBJ2-3	CASSLVNSRTDTQYF	TGTGCCAGCAGCCTGGTGAACAGTCGCACAGATACGCAGTATTTT
TRBV7-3	many	TRBD2	TRBJ2-1	CASSLQPVTSGSEQFF	TGTGCCAGCAGCTTACAGCCCGTGACTAGCGGCTCTGAGCAGTTCTTC
TRBV7-9	few	.	TRBJ2-2	CASSQQGYGELFF	TGTGCCAGCAGTCAACAGGGTTACGGGGAGCTGTTTTTT
TRBV12-3/TRBV12-4	many	TRBD1	TRBJ1-5	CASRKGQGSNQPQHF	TGTGCCAGCAGGAAAGGACAGGGCAGCAATCAGCCCCAGCATTTT
TRBV20-1	few	TRBD1	TRBJ1-2	CSARQTGGRYGYTF	TGCAGTGCTAGGCAAACAGGGGGCCGGTATGGCTACACCTTC
TRBV2	many	TRBD2	TRBJ2-2	CASSRSLAATGELFF	TGTGCCAGCAGTAGGAGTCTAGCGGCCACCGGGGAGCTGTTTTTT
TRBV20-1	many	TRBD2	TRBJ2-2	CSASTGRENTGELFF	TGCAGTGCTAGTACCGGGAGGGAGAACACCGGGGAGCTGTTTTTT
TRBV18	many	TRBD1	TRBJ1-5	CASSPGQGHLIFNQPQHF	TGTGCCAGCTCACCGGGACAGGGTCATTTGATATTCAATCAGCCCCAGCATTTT
TRBV19	.	TRBD2	TRBJ2-7	CAITLTSGSYEQYF	TGTGCCATCACACTGACTAGCGGGAGTTACGAGCAGTACTTC
TRBV6-6	.	TRBD2	TRBJ2-3	CASSYSPSGMADTQYF	TGTGCCAGCAGTTACTCGCCTAGCGGGATGGCAGATACGCAGTATTTT
TRBV28	many	TRBD1	TRBJ2-7	CASHSERDRVLGNYEQYF	TGTGCCAGCCATTCCGAAAGGGACAGGGTATTAGGGAACTACGAGCAGTACTTC